The present T cell receptor beta chain was sequenced within a study of blood T cell repertoires in COVID-19. Looking at the study overall: The study drew acute and convalescent COVID-19 samples from the United States, Italy and Spain.

Two consecutive negative NP/OP PCR tests, clearance, or resolved symptoms defined Cohort 3 recovery. This CDR3 is 15 amino acids long. The V gene's germline CDR1 is SGDLS and CDR2 YYNGEE. Unmatched junction bases numbered 3, after V lost 0 bases and J lost 2 bases. Under the authors' procedure: Reference gene primer amplification gave nucleated cell count estimates. Sequenced by immunoSEQ multiplex PCR; TCRdb stores in-frame clones only, minus some. That table supplies the V and J calls and clone size; D and trimming were determined from the DNA. The sample has a few hundred thousand clones; approximately 85% are singletons.

Sequencing was done on a sample of PBMCs or T cells enriched from blood (not recorded which). The receptor comes from a woman aged 50 to 60 who had recovered from COVID-19. The chain carries TRBV9 and TRBJ2-5; TRBD1 matches at 8 bases. The CDR3 region has the DNA TGTGCCAGCAGCGTAGGTGGGACAGGTCAAGAGACCCAGTACTTC. Translation: CASSVGGTGQETQYF.